This is a list of T cell receptor beta chains from one sample in a study of T-cell memory formation after mild COVID-19. MiXCR, run by TCRdb on the 5' RACE reads, gives a single entry per CDR3 protein. This sample has a few hundred thousand distinct CDR3 sequences, with roughly 17% found just once. Sequencing was performed on PBMCs or a T cell subset sorted from them (not recorded which). The source of these receptors is a man between 18 and 29 years old who had mild COVID-19 (a few samples of this study predate the infection). Cell type and time point are not known. CDR3s include the opening cysteine and the closing phenylalanine or tryptophan. The D gene is left open where the match is weak. Size tells how often a clone was seen (once, few, many) or the class of an expanded clone, and some rows leave it out.

abundance: few; v_gene: TRBV18; j_gene: TRBJ1-1; d_gene: NA; CDR3nt: TGTGCCAGCTCACCAGGGGACACCGGAGGAGCTTTCTTT; CDR3aa: CASSPGDTGGAFF
abundance: once; v_gene: TRBV2; j_gene: TRBJ1-1; d_gene: NA; CDR3nt: TGTGCCAGCATGGACTCGAACACTGAAGCTTTCTTT; CDR3aa: CASMDSNTEAFF
abundance: NA; v_gene: TRBV5-4; j_gene: TRBJ2-4; d_gene: TRBD1; CDR3nt: TGTGCCAGCAGCTCCGGGACAGCGCTCACTGAATTAGGAAACATTCAGTACTTC; CDR3aa: CASSSGTALTELGNIQYF
abundance: NA; v_gene: TRBV7-2; j_gene: TRBJ2-3; d_gene: TRBD1; CDR3nt: TGTGCCAGCAGCCCAGGACAGGGGGAATATACGCAGTATTTT; CDR3aa: CASSPGQGEYTQYF
abundance: NA; v_gene: TRBV20-1; j_gene: TRBJ2-5; d_gene: NA; CDR3nt: TGCAGTGCTAGCTACCAAGAGACCCAGTACTTC; CDR3aa: CSASYQETQYF
abundance: few; v_gene: TRBV24-1; j_gene: TRBJ2-5; d_gene: TRBD2; CDR3nt: TGTGCCACCAGTGATCCGGGGACTAGCGAAGAGACCCAGTACTTC; CDR3aa: CATSDPGTSEETQYF
abundance: NA; v_gene: TRBV27; j_gene: TRBJ2-3; d_gene: TRBD1; CDR3nt: TGTGCCAGCAAAGAGACAGGGACAGATACGCAGTATTTT; CDR3aa: CASKETGTDTQYF
abundance: few; v_gene: TRBV6-5; j_gene: TRBJ1-6; d_gene: TRBD1; CDR3nt: TGTGCCAGCACCAGGGGACAGGGAGCTTCACCCCTCCACTTT; CDR3aa: CASTRGQGASPLHF
abundance: NA; v_gene: TRBV4-1; j_gene: TRBJ2-1; d_gene: TRBD2; CDR3nt: TGCGCCAGCAGCCAAGATGGGACTAGCGGGGGAAACAATGAGCAGTTCTTC; CDR3aa: CASSQDGTSGGNNEQFF
abundance: NA; v_gene: TRBV5-1; j_gene: TRBJ2-3; d_gene: NA; CDR3nt: TGCGCCAGCAGCTGGGAACAAAACACAGATACGCAGTATTTT; CDR3aa: CASSWEQNTDTQYF
abundance: many; v_gene: TRBV6-6; j_gene: TRBJ2-3; d_gene: NA; CDR3nt: TGTGCCAGCAGTTACGGTCGACTCTACACAGATACGCAGTATTTT; CDR3aa: CASSYGRLYTDTQYF
abundance: few; v_gene: TRBV5-1; j_gene: TRBJ1-1; d_gene: TRBD1; CDR3nt: TGCGCCAGCAGCTACGACAGGGTGGTAGTTGCCACTGAAGCTTTCTTT; CDR3aa: CASSYDRVVVATEAFF
abundance: NA; v_gene: TRBV4-2; j_gene: TRBJ1-5; d_gene: NA; CDR3nt: TGTGCCAGCAGCCAAGAGGGACTGAATAGCAATCAGCCCCAGCATTTT; CDR3aa: CASSQEGLNSNQPQHF